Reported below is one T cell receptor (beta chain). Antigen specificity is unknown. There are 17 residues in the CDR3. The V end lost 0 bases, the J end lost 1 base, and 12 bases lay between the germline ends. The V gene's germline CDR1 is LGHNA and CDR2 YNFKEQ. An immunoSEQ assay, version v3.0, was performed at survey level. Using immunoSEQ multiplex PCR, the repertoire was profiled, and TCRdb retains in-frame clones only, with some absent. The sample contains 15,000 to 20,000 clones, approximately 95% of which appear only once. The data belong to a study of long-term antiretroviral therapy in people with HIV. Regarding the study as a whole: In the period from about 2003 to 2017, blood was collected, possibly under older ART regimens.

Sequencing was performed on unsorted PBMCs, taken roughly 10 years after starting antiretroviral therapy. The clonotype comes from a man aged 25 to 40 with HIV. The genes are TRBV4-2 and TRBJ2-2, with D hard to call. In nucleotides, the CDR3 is TGTGCCAGCAGCCAAGATGGTGAGACGGTGAACACCGGGGAGCTGTTTTTT. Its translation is CASSQDGETVNTGELFF.